The sequence of this T cell receptor beta chain was determined in a study of shared clonotypes between healthy human individuals (dated by TCRdb to the early 2020s). Some background on the complete study: The cohort comprised a couple of women and a few men aged 18 to 49 years. For each donor, three plates each were used for CD4 naive and CD4 memory, two plates were used for CD8 naive, and one plate was used for CD8 memory. Per donor, leukapheresis produced somewhere between about 0.8 and 9 billion PBMCs. To increase sequencing depth and limit assay-specific biases, different laboratories used diverse techniques to prepare libraries and sequence TCR repertoires. The study deeply sequenced blood TCR repertoires of roughly five healthy adults to estimate repertoire size and the extent of clonotype sharing between individuals.

As concerns this clone: The antigen this receptor binds is unknown. Nothing much larger sits one base from this clone, and base qualities are not available.

TCR CDR3 regions were amplified from genomic DNA by multiplex PCR using the deep immunoSEQ assay. For each cell subset, the extracted genomic DNA was distributed evenly across all wells of several immunoSEQ 96-well plates, and each plate served as one replicate. For sorted subsets, 200 to 250 ng of genomic DNA, equivalent to some 30,000 T cell genomes, went into each replicate PCR. Purified libraries were measured with a Qubit 3.0 fluorometer, size-checked on a Bioanalyzer 2100, and measured again with the KAPA Library Quantification kit. Every immunoSEQ 96-well plate was sequenced on a separate single-read 150-cycle Illumina NextSeq 550 flow cell. The paper's data handling went like this. Because the immunoSEQ output included only junctional sequences and no quality scores, the filtering could not be the same as the filtering used for full-length reads. To assign V/J genes and CDR3, sequences were annotated using PyIR, a Python wrapper for IgBLAST v1.9, with IMGT germline references. Reads were filtered out if the reads had weak V/J assignments (E-value above 1e-6), no CDR3, stop codons, out-of-frame junctions, or ambiguous translated residues. V3J clonotypes were defined as sequences sharing an identical inferred V gene, J gene, and CDR3 amino acid sequence. Percentage overlap between repertoires was computed as shared unique clonotypes divided by the size of the smaller repertoire. Richness of each repertoire was evaluated using RTK rarefaction, the Chao1 estimator, and Recon v2.1 estimates of unobserved clonotypes. For all TCRbeta clonotypes obtained by the gDNA method from a handful of donors, generation probabilities were computed with OLGA. Here the immuneACCESS table is served through TCRdb, limited to in-frame sequences with V and J called. Missing clones are a known gap in these copies; in checked studies unresolved V genes cover under half, and the rest lacks a known reason. V, J and clone size are taken as reported in that table, and D and trimming were inferred from the DNA itself. Present in this sample are approximately 400,000 clones, roughly 96% of which were seen just once. 0.32% of the sample rests with the top ten.

The donors were healthy, HIV-negative adults with no recently reported acute infections or vaccinations. Only Caucasian adults living in Nashville, Tennessee, USA were represented among the donors. The CD8 memory samples were a combination of magnetically selected CD45RO+ cells and CCR7-negative CD45RA+ effector memory (TemRA) cells. After blood collection by leukapheresis, PBMCs were isolated using Ficoll-Histopaque density gradient centrifugation and then cryopreserved in the vapor phase of liquid nitrogen. Analytical flow cytometry was used to check the purity and quantity of each magnetically sorted T cell population. Genomic DNA was isolated from each sorted fraction and quantified by UV absorbance on a Nanodrop 2000c. The CDR3 runs 15 amino acids, cysteine and phenylalanine included. The entry retains the CDR3 DNA only, 45 bases that are in frame from base 1. V has 4 bases trimmed and J has 0 bases trimmed; junction bases matching no gene number 3. Per the germline V gene, ENHRY is the CDR1 and SYGVKD is the CDR2.

General study outcomes and caveats: Pairwise subsampling indicated that sequencing depth was expected to affect the degree of clonotype sharing among donors. Clonotypes shared by all four sorted-subset donors showed higher generation probabilities than non-shared clonotypes. Sampling was restricted to blood, and TCR repertoires in tissues likely differ from the TCR repertoires found in blood. Naive subsets generally had larger estimated clonotype richness than memory subsets did. Because the study included a small number of donors, the genetic and exposure-history diversity represented was limited. Rarefaction of sorted-subset datasets indicated incomplete sequencing despite the large sequencing depth. When a handful of donors were compared, the shared fraction of clonotypes was about 5.5% for naive CD4, 3.5% for naive CD8, about 2.5% for memory CD4, and about 0.36% for memory CD8.

The sequence was collected from a man aged 25 to 45 in good health. Sequencing input: memory CD8+ T cells sorted from blood. The cell subset or site tag for this specimen amounts to: CD45RO+ cells pooled with CCR7-negative TemRA cells. This sequence uses TRBV10-3 and TRBJ2-3, with TRBD2 identical over 8 junction bases. The CDR3 region: CAISVPSGSTDTQYF. Here is the DNA: TGTGCCATCAGTGTGCCTAGCGGGAGCACAGATACGCAGTATTTT.